Listed below are T cell receptor beta chains from one sample, sequenced in a study of blood T cell repertoires in COVID-19. Sequenced by immunoSEQ multiplex PCR; TCRdb stores in-frame clones only, minus some. This sample has hundreds of thousands of clones, with about four fifths found just once. Material: peripheral blood. These receptor sequences come from a woman over 75 with COVID-19, enrolled during active disease. Each CDR3 is given with its conserved first and last residue. The order of the fields is J gene, clone size, D gene, V gene, CDR3 protein, CDR3 DNA. The D gene is left open where the match is weak. Not all rows give a size; the values are once, few, many and, for expanded clones, a class.

TRBJ1-3	NA	NA	TRBV6-5	CASSPRIPSGNTIYF	TGTGCCAGCAGTCCCAGGATACCCTCTGGAAACACCATATATTTT
TRBJ1-2	once	NA	TRBV5-1	CASSLDQGSLGGYTF	TGCGCCAGCAGCTTGGATCAGGGATCTCTTGGTGGCTACACCTTC
TRBJ2-7	NA	TRBD1	TRBV10-3	CAISGTGAKEQYF	TGTGCCATCAGTGGGACAGGGGCCAAAGAGCAGTACTTC
TRBJ1-5	NA	NA	TRBV6-6	CASSSFDDSPQHF	TGTGCCAGCAGTTCTTTCGACGACTCACCCCAGCATTTT
TRBJ1-2	NA	NA	TRBV18	CASSPDRLTNYGYTF	TGTGCCAGCTCACCCGACAGGTTAACTAACTATGGCTACACCTTC
TRBJ1-6	few	NA	TRBV7-8	CASSFGENNSPLHF	TGTGCCAGCAGCTTTGGAGAGAATAATTCACCCCTCCACTTT
TRBJ1-5	NA	NA	TRBV30	CAWSGLTGQPQHF	TGTGCCTGGAGTGGGTTAACCGGGCAGCCCCAGCATTTT
TRBJ1-2	NA	NA	TRBV28	CASSLTGGYTF	TGTGCCAGCAGTTTAACAGGAGGCTACACCTTC
TRBJ2-3	NA	NA	TRBV3-1/TRBV3-2	CASSQRGASTDTQYF	TGTGCCAGCAGCCAACGGGGGGCTAGCACAGATACGCAGTATTTT
TRBJ1-3	NA	NA	TRBV11-2	CASSLALAASSGNTIYF	TGTGCCAGCAGCTTAGCTCTGGCAGCTAGCTCTGGAAACACCATATATTTT
TRBJ1-5	NA	TRBD1	TRBV2	CASREGALVQPQHF	TGTGCCAGCAGAGAGGGGGCCCTTGTTCAGCCCCAGCATTTT
TRBJ1-1	few	NA	TRBV2	CASTESGSTEAFF	TGTGCCAGCACCGAAAGCGGGAGCACTGAAGCTTTCTTT
TRBJ1-5	few	TRBD1	TRBV10-3	CAIGTGANQPQHF	TGTGCCATCGGGACAGGGGCGAATCAGCCCCAGCATTTT
TRBJ1-4	NA	NA	TRBV30	CARLHDPGSTNEKLFF	TGTGCCCGGCTCCACGACCCAGGGTCAACTAATGAAAAACTGTTTTTT
TRBJ2-7	NA	TRBD2	TRBV5-1	CASSSGTMTYEQYF	TGCGCCAGCAGCTCCGGGACTATGACCTACGAGCAGTACTTC
TRBJ2-1	NA	NA	TRBV30	CAWSPRLAEEQFF	TGTGCCTGGAGTCCCCGACTGGCTGAAGAGCAGTTCTTC
TRBJ2-2	NA	NA	TRBV19	CASIGGLNTGELFF	TGTGCCAGTATAGGCGGTTTGAACACCGGGGAGCTGTTTTTT
TRBJ2-1	once	NA	TRBV21-1	CASSRLAGQSPYNEQFF	TGTGCCAGCAGCAGACTAGCGGGTCAATCGCCTTACAATGAGCAGTTCTTC
TRBJ1-5	NA	NA	TRBV28	CASSARTALGNQPQHF	TGTGCCAGCAGCGCTCGGACAGCTCTTGGCAATCAGCCCCAGCATTTT
TRBJ2-3	NA	TRBD2	TRBV30	CAWTGTSRDTQYF	TGTGCCTGGACCGGGACTAGCAGAGATACGCAGTATTTT
TRBJ1-1	NA	NA	TRBV15	CATSRDPNTRGINTEAFF	TGTGCCACCAGCAGAGACCCCAACACCAGGGGAATAAACACTGAAGCTTTCTTT
TRBJ1-4	NA	NA	TRBV25-1	CASSEYGAGDLFF	TGTGCCAGCAGTGAATACGGGGCAGGGGACCTGTTTTTT
TRBJ2-6	NA	TRBD1	TRBV5-1	CASSPGQGSGANVLTF	TGCGCCAGCAGCCCGGGACAGGGGTCTGGGGCCAACGTCCTGACTTTC
TRBJ2-7	NA	TRBD2	TRBV14	CASSQGSGRYTYEQYF	TGTGCCAGCAGCCAAGGAAGCGGGAGGTATACCTACGAGCAGTACTTC
TRBJ2-7	NA	TRBD1	TRBV30	CAWSRTGSEQYF	TGTGCCTGGAGCCGGACAGGGAGCGAGCAGTACTTC
TRBJ1-2	NA	NA	TRBV19	CASSTPGGTYGYTF	TGTGCCAGTAGTACCCCCGGCGGGACCTATGGCTACACCTTC
TRBJ2-7	NA	TRBD1	TRBV27	CASRSSGTASSYEQYF	TGTGCCAGCAGAAGCTCGGGGACAGCTAGCTCCTACGAGCAGTACTTC
TRBJ1-5	NA	TRBD1	TRBV3-1/TRBV3-2	CASSLGTGRNQPQHF	TGTGCCAGCAGCCTCGGGACAGGGCGCAATCAGCCCCAGCATTTT
TRBJ1-2	NA	TRBD1	TRBV3-1/TRBV3-2	CASSQMGQLPGYTF	TGTGCCAGCAGCCAGATGGGACAGCTTCCTGGCTACACCTTC
TRBJ1-1	few	NA	TRBV19	CASSIDQGNTEAFF	TGTGCCAGTAGTATAGATCAGGGGAACACTGAAGCTTTCTTT
TRBJ1-2	NA	NA	TRBV6-5	CASRMTGAYGYTF	TGTGCCAGCAGGATGACAGGAGCTTATGGCTACACCTTC
TRBJ1-4	NA	TRBD1	TRBV5-1	CASSLTTGASNEKLFF	TGCGCCAGCAGCTTGACGACAGGGGCCTCTAATGAAAAACTGTTTTTT
TRBJ1-2	NA	NA	TRBV27	CASRPGGANYGYTF	TGTGCCAGCCGACCTGGTGGAGCCAACTATGGCTACACCTTC